The T cell receptor beta chain described here comes from a study of shared clonotypes between healthy human individuals. Looking at the study overall: Donors consisted of a couple of women and three men between 18 and 49. General study results and limits: Sequencing depth was expected to influence donor clonotype sharing.

V shed 4 bases and J 4 bases; nucleotides not matched to a gene: 3. Looked up from germline, CDR1 is SGHRS and CDR2 is YFSETQ. This CDR3 contains 14 residues. A note on this clone: Its antigen is unknown.

Partitioning of CD4+ cells yielded a CD45RA+ naive subset and a CD45RA-negative memory subset. Deep level was the assay's run setting. Clones were read by immunoSEQ multiplex PCR, and TCRdb kept only the in-frame ones, dropping some. The sample has more than 2,000,000 clones; more than 80% are singletons. This receptor was taken from a man between 18 and 35 years old in good health. This chain joins TRBV5-1 and TRBJ2-3; TRBD1 matches 10 bases. Input material: naive CD4+ T cells sorted from blood. The subset denotes: CD45RA+ positively selected. The CDR3 loop is CASSIGQGADTQYF. The CDR3 DNA follows: TGCGCCAGCAGCATAGGACAGGGGGCAGATACGCAGTATTTT.